A single sample is the source of the 8 T cell receptor beta chains below, sequenced in a study of CD8 T cells in ankylosing spondylitis. One entry per CDR3 protein, called by TCRdb with MiXCR from the 5' RACE reads. The data contain 470,000 or so distinct CDR3 sequences, roughly 27% of them singletons. Overall study findings and caveats: What appeared characteristic of ankylosing spondylitis blood was a TCR beta motif of eight highly homologous variants.

No antigen is known for these receptors. Sequenced input: blood, either unsorted or a sorted T cell fraction (not recorded which). The source is a male donor with ankylosing spondylitis.

Notes on this clonotype: A much larger clonotype is one base distant, so this may be a read error. This sequence joins TRBV5-5 and TRBJ1-2; a weak D match, TRBD1 (5 bases). The CDR3 consists of 13 residues. Trimming cost V 0 bases and J 4 bases, with 7 bases left between them. The germline V gene encodes CDR1 SGHKS and CDR2 YYEKEE (reference sequence). CDR3 sequence reads: CASSLERGYGYTF. The CDR3 nucleotides are TGTGCCAGCAGCTTGGAAAGGGGCTATGGCTACACCTTC.

This chain joins TRBV5-1 and TRBJ2-1; 10 bases are shared with TRBD2. The CDR3 runs to 14 residues. V lost 0 bases to trimming and J lost 10 bases; unmatched junction nucleotides: 4. Germline CDR1 and CDR2: SGHRS and YFSETQ. CDR3 bases: TGCGCCAGCAGCTTGGAACTAGCGGGACGGGAGCAGTTCTTC. Amino acids: CASSLELAGREQFF.

V gene TRBV3-1 combines with J gene TRBJ2-1; unclear D gene. The V and J ends lost 4 bases and 11 bases respectively, with 12 bases between them. The CDR3 totals 12 residues. Per the germline V gene, CDR1 is LGHDT and CDR2 is YNNKEL (reference sequence). CDR3 nucleotides: TGTGCCAGCAGCCGAACTCGGGTCCAGCAGTTCTTC. As protein: CASSRTRVQQFF.

The chain recombines TRBV12-3 or TRBV12-4 with TRBJ1-6, with D uncertain. V was pared by 3 bases and J by 7 bases, with 10 bases between. The CDR3 consists of 14 residues. The CDR3 loop reads CASSFLYGNSPLHF. CDR3 nucleotide sequence: TGTGCCAGCAGTTTCCTGTACGGGAATTCACCCCTCCACTTT.

The chain is built from TRBV6-1 and TRBJ1-3, with TRBD1 matching 8 bases. Germline V gene data show CDR1 as MNHNS and CDR2 as SASEGT. The CDR3 spans 15 residues. The ends lost 6 bases at V and 4 bases at J; junction bases unmatched: 8. CDR3 sequence (DNA): TGTGCCAGCAGGCTGACAGGGGCTAACGGAAACACCATATATTTT. This codes for CASRLTGANGNTIYF.

This chain links TRBV9 with TRBJ1-1, with D maybe TRBD1 (6 bases). Between the trimmed V and J ends, which lost 3 bases and 4 bases, there was a span of 10 bases. The CDR3 is 13 residues long. Per germline, CDR1 SGDLS and CDR2 YYNGEE. The CDR3 DNA is TGTGCCAGCAGCGCCCAGGGGTTCACTGAAGCTTTCTTT. This codes for CASSAQGFTEAFF.

This clonotype was detected only a few times. J is TRBJ2-3 and V is TRBV10-3; D remains ambiguous. Germline loops: CDR1 ENHRY, CDR2 SYGVKD. Trimming left V 0 bases short and J 4 bases short, with 2 bases between. The CDR3 consists of 12 residues. CDR3: CAISESSDTQYF. The CDR3 region has the DNA TGTGCCATCAGTGAGTCGTCAGATACGCAGTATTTT.

V is TRBV20-1 and J is TRBJ2-5; a weak D match, TRBD2 (6 bases). CDR3 length equals 14 residues. V was shortened by 3 bases and J by 5 bases, with 16 bases between the two germline ends. Germline CDR1 is DFQATT and CDR2 is SNEGSKA (reference sequence). CDR3 amino acids: CSASHGGLRETQYF. The CDR3 nucleotides are TGCAGTGCTAGTCACGGGGGACTCCGGGAGACCCAGTACTTC.